Each of the 26 T cell receptor beta chains below was sequenced from the same sample in a study of shared clonotypes between healthy human individuals. The method was immunoSEQ multiplex PCR; TCRdb's version includes in-frame clones alone and lacks a portion of them. The data contain around 2,000,000 clones, under 95% of them singletons. In the naive CD8 group, cells lacked CD45RO and were positively selected for CCR7, so terminally differentiated effector memory CD45RA+ cells were left out. Sequencing was carried out using naive CD8+ T cells from PBMCs. All receptors derive from a young man in good health. Some clones in this sample may be carry-over from other donors' samples.

This chain links TRBV6-5 with TRBJ2-7; weak D call: TRBD2 (5 bases). In germline, CDR1 is MNHEY, CDR2 SVGAGI. Deletions cut 0 bases from V and 4 bases from J, with 16 bases between. The CDR3 spans 16 residues. The CDR3 coding sequence is TGTGCCAGCAGTTACTCAGTAGGACTCCGAAATTACGAGCAGTACTTC. Translating it yields CASSYSVGLRNYEQYF.

With regard to this clone: This sample also contains other DNA sequences that code for the same CDR3. The CDR3, as DNA: TGTGCTAGTGGCCCGAGCTCCTACAATGAGCAGTTCTTC. Protein sequence: CASGPSSYNEQFF. The V call is TRBV12-5, the J call TRBJ2-1; unclear D gene. V lost 6 bases, J lost 0 bases, and 6 bases lay in between. The CDR3 covers 13 residues. Germline assignment: CDR1 LGHNT and CDR2 FRNRAP.

The count of this clone is one. The V gene is TRBV7-2, the J gene TRBJ2-5, with 11 nucleotides matching TRBD2. V dropped 3 bases and J dropped 5; count of bases not matched to a gene: 11. There are 17 residues in the CDR3. Germline loops: CDR1 SGHTA, CDR2 FQGNSA. CDR3 in amino acids: CASSFSATSGIMETQYF. The CDR3, as DNA: TGTGCCAGCAGCTTTTCAGCGACTAGCGGGATTATGGAGACCCAGTACTTC. Based on the CDR3 plus reference TRBV7-2 and TRBJ2-5, the full variable domain is GAGVSQSPSNKVTEKGKDVELRCDPISGHTALYWYRQSLGQGLEFLIYFQGNSAPDKSGLPSDRFSAERTGGSVSTLTIQRTQQEDSAVYLCASSFSATSGIMETQYFGPGTRLLVL.

The genes are TRBV19 and TRBJ1-2, with TRBD1 as a possible D gene (5 bases). Trimming pared 2 bases from V and 7 bases from J, leaving 11 bases between. Germline loops: CDR1 LNHDA, CDR2 SQIVND (reference sequence). The CDR3 has 13 amino acids. CDR3 bases: TGTGCCAGTAGTATATTGCCAGGGACTGGCTACACCTTC. It translates to CASSILPGTGYTF.

The chain uses TRBV28 and TRBJ1-4, with D maybe TRBD1 (6 bases). The CDR3 is made up of 14 amino acids. Germline V CDR1 and CDR2: MDHEN, SYDVKM. Trimming removed 8 bases at V and 6 bases at J, with 16 bases between. For the CDR3, the DNA is TGTGCCAGCCACGAGGGGGTTAGGGATGAAAAACTGTTTTTT. This codes for CASHEGVRDEKLFF.

This chain uses TRBV9 with TRBJ2-7; 10 bases map to TRBD2. The V gene's germline CDR1 is SGDLS and CDR2 YYNGEE. J lost 6 bases, V lost 3 bases, and 6 bases had no gene match. The CDR3 is 14 amino acids. CDR3 sequence: CASSGAGGGGEQYF. In DNA, the CDR3 is TGTGCCAGCAGCGGAGCGGGAGGGGGTGGCGAGCAGTACTTC. Supplemented by reference TRBV9 and TRBJ2-7, the full variable domain reads DSGVTQTPKHLITATGQRVTLRCSPRSGDLSVYWYQQSLDQGLQFLIQYYNGEERAKGNILERFSAQQFPDLHSELNLSSLELGDSALYFCASSGAGGGGEQYFGPGTRLTVT.

The chain carries TRBV2 and TRBJ2-7, with 10 nucleotides matching TRBD1. V shed 3 bases and J 9 bases; nucleotides not matched to a gene: 11. CDR3 length: 15 amino acids. CDR1 and CDR2 (germline): SNHLY, FYNNEI. The CDR3 DNA reads as TGTGCCAGCAGTGAGAGTTTCGGGACAGGGGATGTGCAGTACTTC. Its protein is CASSESFGTGDVQYF.

This sequence joins TRBV7-8 and TRBJ1-2, with D perhaps TRBD1 (6 bases). V lost 0 bases and J 1 base, leaving 9 bases between the germline ends. CDR3 length: 15 amino acids. CDR1 is SGHVS and CDR2 is FQNEAQ in the germline V gene. The CDR3 reads CASSLAQGNNYGYTF. CDR3 DNA: TGTGCCAGCAGCTTAGCTCAGGGGAATAACTATGGCTACACCTTC. The variable domain in full, completed from reference TRBV7-8 and TRBJ1-2, reads GAGVSQSPRYKVAKRGQDVALRCDPISGHVSLFWYQQALGQGPEFLTYFQNEAQLDKSGLPSDRFFAERPEGSVSTLKIQRTQQEDSAVYLCASSLAQGNNYGYTFGSGTRLTVV.

The genes are TRBV19 and TRBJ2-7; the match to TRBD2 covers 8 bases. Per the germline V gene, CDR1 is LNHDA and CDR2 is SQIVND (reference sequence). The J segment lost 3 bases and the V segment lost 5 bases, leaving 6 bases of the junction unmatched. The CDR3 is 14 amino acids. The CDR3 nucleotides read TGTGCCAGTAGTCCCCGGGGGGGCCACTACGAGCAGTACTTC. Its translation: CASSPRGGHYEQYF.

The chain recombines TRBV4-1 with TRBJ2-1; TRBD1 matches 9 bases. The germline V gene has CDR1 MGHRA and CDR2 YSYEKL. This CDR3 has 17 residues. The junction had 9 bases not matched to a gene; V was cut back by 3 bases and J by 3 bases. CDR3 amino acids: CASSQSGTGPLYNEQFF. The CDR3 coding sequence is TGCGCCAGCAGCCAGTCTGGGACAGGGCCCCTCTACAATGAGCAGTTCTTC.

The gene calls are TRBV28 and TRBJ1-2; no clear D. The CDR3 spans 14 residues. Germline values: CDR1 MDHEN, CDR2 SYDVKM. The ends were cut back, 3 bases at V and 0 bases at J, with 8 bases in the middle. Here the CDR3 DNA reads TGTGCCAGCAGTTTCTCCCCCACTAACTATGGCTACACCTTC. This sequence encodes CASSFSPTNYGYTF.

V is TRBV2 and J is TRBJ2-7; 8 bases are a match to TRBD2. The V gene end was trimmed by 6 bases and the J gene end by 6 bases; junction bases not matched to a gene: 10. The germline V gene has CDR1 SNHLY and CDR2 FYNNEI. The CDR3 contains 14 residues. CDR3 in DNA: TGTGCCAGCAGGGGGCGGGAGGTCACGGTCGAGCAGTACTTC. This codes for CASRGREVTVEQYF.

The sample holds one count of this clone. The genes are TRBV28 and TRBJ2-3, with D possibly being TRBD2 (5 bases). CDR3 length equals 15 residues. Germline CDR1 reads MDHEN; CDR2 reads SYDVKM. Trimming cost V 5 bases and J 5 bases, with 17 bases left between them. DNA of the CDR3: TGTGCCAGCAGTGTCGGGGATAGGGAGATAGATACGCAGTATTTT. As protein: CASSVGDREIDTQYF.

This CDR3 is CATSPEVRSEQFF. CDR3 sequence (DNA): TGTGCCACCAGCCCAGAGGTTCGTTCTGAGCAGTTCTTC. The rearrangement uses TRBV15 and TRBJ2-1; D remains ambiguous. Trimming removed 5 bases at V and 9 bases at J, with 14 bases between. Looked up from germline, CDR1 is LNHNV and CDR2 is YYDKDF (reference sequence). The CDR3 sequence is 13 residues long. Drawing the rest from reference TRBV15 and TRBJ2-1, the complete variable domain is DAMVIQNPRYQVTQFGKPVTLSCSQTLNHNVMYWYQQKSSQAPKLLFHYYDKDFNNEADTPDNFQSRRPNTSFCFLDIRSPGLGDTAMYLCATSPEVRSEQFFGPGTRLTVL.

The chain carries TRBV27 and TRBJ1-1, with TRBD1 matching 9 bases. Germline CDR1 is MNHEY and CDR2 is SMNVEV (reference sequence). The V gene end was trimmed by 7 bases and the J gene end by 4 bases; junction bases not matched to a gene: 7. The CDR3 extends over 14 amino acids. Here the CDR3 reads CASTLGTGSTEAFF. The CDR3, as DNA: TGTGCCAGCACCCTCGGGACAGGGAGCACTGAAGCTTTCTTT.

This clone was observed a handful of times. The genes are TRBV4-1 and TRBJ1-1; possibly TRBD1 for D (6 bases). CDR3 length: 14 amino acids. V lost 1 base and J lost 1, with 7 bases in between. Germline V gene data show CDR1 as MGHRA and CDR2 as YSYEKL. CDR3 sequence: CASSQGTANTEAFF. The DNA of the CDR3 is TGCGCCAGCAGCCAAGGGACAGCGAACACTGAAGCTTTCTTT.

V is TRBV27 and J is TRBJ2-2; 8 bases map to TRBD2. Germline CDR1 reads MNHEY; CDR2 reads SMNVEV (reference sequence). The CDR3 length is 18 residues. V lost 1 base and J lost 3; bases outside the gene matches: 10. CDR3 coding DNA: TGTGCCAGCAGTTTATATACCGGGGGGGCAGGGGACACCGGGGAGCTGTTTTTT. This codes for CASSLYTGGAGDTGELFF.

V and J are TRBV27 and TRBJ2-7; perhaps TRBD2 as D (6 bases). The V end was cut by 2 bases, the J end by 2 bases, with 13 bases between. From germline, CDR1 is MNHEY and CDR2 SMNVEV (reference sequence). CDR3 size: 15 residues. The CDR3 here is CASSLQGLDTYEQYF. The DNA for the CDR3 is TGTGCCAGCAGTTTACAGGGACTCGATACCTACGAGCAGTACTTC.

V usage is TRBV5-4 and J usage is TRBJ1-1, with 8 bases matching TRBD1. The CDR3 totals 16 residues. Germline values: CDR1 SGHNT, CDR2 YYREEE (reference sequence). The trim removed 0 bases at V and 0 bases at J, leaving 4 bases unmatched. The CDR3 loop is CASSLAGQGLNTEAFF. CDR3 bases: TGTGCCAGCAGCTTGGCTGGACAGGGTCTGAACACTGAAGCTTTCTTT.

CDR3 region: CASSLGRSLNTEAFF. The CDR3 DNA sequence: TGTGCCAGCAGCTTAGGCAGGTCTTTGAACACTGAAGCTTTCTTT. The V call is TRBV13, the J call TRBJ1-1; no clear D. The germline V gene encodes CDR1 PRHDT and CDR2 FYEKMQ (reference sequence). V lost 0 bases to trimming and J lost 0 bases, with 8 bases between them. The length of the CDR3 is 15 residues. Full variable domain (rest looked up from reference TRBV13 and TRBJ1-1): AAGVIQSPRHLIKEKRETATLKCYPIPRHDTVYWYQQGPGQDPQFLISFYEKMQSDKGSIPDRFSAQQFSDYHSELNMSSLELGDSALYFCASSLGRSLNTEAFFGQGTRLTVV.

The chain links TRBV28 to TRBJ1-5, with 8 positions matching TRBD1. The ends lost 2 bases at V and 5 bases at J; junction bases unmatched: 20. The V gene's germline CDR1 is MDHEN and CDR2 SYDVKM. The CDR3 spans 20 residues. The CDR3 DNA reads as TGTGCCAGCAGTTTAAGTTGGCCGATTGCCCTGACAGGGGCCGATCAGCCCCAGCATTTT. It translates to CASSLSWPIALTGADQPQHF.

This clone appeared a single time. The gene calls are TRBV4-3 and TRBJ2-7, with 9 positions matching TRBD1. Germline assignment: CDR1 LGHNA and CDR2 YSLEER. This CDR3 spans 17 amino acids. V trimming: 0 bases; J trimming: 1 base; junction bases outside the gene matches: 7. CDR3 bases: TGCGCCAGCAGCCAAGAAGGGACAGGGATCGTATCCTACGAGCAGTACTTC. Translation gives CASSQEGTGIVSYEQYF.

In DNA, the CDR3 is TGTGCCAGCAGCCAAGTCCTTCCCTGGGATGAGCAGTTCTTC. Translation gives CASSQVLPWDEQFF. This chain joins TRBV14 and TRBJ2-1; D uncertain. Germline V gene data show CDR1 as SGHDN and CDR2 as FVKESK. The V gene lost 1 base and the J gene lost 8 bases, with 12 bases spanning the gap. The CDR3 contains 14 residues.

This clone was observed a single time. The chain couples TRBV15 to TRBJ2-2; D remains ambiguous. The V and J ends lost 1 base and 2 bases respectively, with 5 bases between them. The CDR3 is 14 amino acids. The V gene's germline CDR1 is LNHNV and CDR2 YYDKDF (reference sequence). DNA for the CDR3: TGTGCCACCAGCAGAGTAATCAACACCGGGGAGCTGTTTTTT. It codes for CATSRVINTGELFF.

The chain carries TRBV7-3 and TRBJ2-2, with D possibly matching TRBD2 (7 bases). Germline CDR1 is SGHTA and CDR2 is FQGTGA. V was pared by 8 bases and J by 4 bases, with 20 bases between. The CDR3 runs to 16 residues. DNA for the CDR3: TGTGCCAGCCCACCAGGGGAGGGGAGAGGCACCGGGGAGCTGTTTTTT. Protein: CASPPGEGRGTGELFF.

The rearrangement joins TRBV7-2 to TRBJ2-2; D perhaps matches TRBD1 (6 bases). V was cut by 6 bases and J by 0 bases, with 11 bases left in between. CDR1 is SGHTA, CDR2 FQGNSA, per germline. The CDR3 consists of 15 residues. This chain's CDR3 is CASRSDSSNTGELFF. CDR3 DNA sequence: TGTGCCAGCAGGTCGGACAGTTCGAACACCGGGGAGCTGTTTTTT.